The 10 T cell receptor beta chains reported below all come from one sample, sequenced in a study of blood T cell repertoires in COVID-19. Method: immunoSEQ multiplex PCR; TCRdb's copy keeps in-frame clones and lacks some. Of more than 250,000 clones in the sample, around 86% are singletons; the top ten hold roughly 1.6%. Sequencing was done on a sample of peripheral blood. These receptors came from a woman in her 50s with acute or convalescent COVID-19.

This clone was observed a handful of times. The genes are TRBV7-2 and TRBJ2-1, with D possibly being TRBD2 (6 bases). The ends were cut back, 5 bases at V and 4 bases at J, with 12 bases in the middle. This CDR3 spans 14 amino acids. CDR1 SGHTA and CDR2 FQGNSA come from the germline V gene. The CDR3 loop reads CASSDRTTYNEQFF. CDR3 nucleotides: TGTGCCAGCAGCGATCGGACTACTTACAATGAGCAGTTCTTC. The full variable domain, rest sourced from reference TRBV7-2 and TRBJ2-1, is GAGVSQSPSNKVTEKGKDVELRCDPISGHTALYWYRQSLGQGLEFLIYFQGNSAPDKSGLPSDRFSAERTGGSVSTLTIQRTQQEDSAVYLCASSDRTTYNEQFFGPGTRLTVL.

The rearrangement joins TRBV19 to TRBJ1-4; 9 positions match TRBD1. The CDR3 is 14 residues long. Germline CDR1 and CDR2: LNHDA and SQIVND (reference sequence). V lost 7 bases and J lost 5; bases outside the gene matches: 5. The chain's CDR3 is CASTTGGANEKLFF. The CDR3 DNA reads as TGTGCCAGTACAACAGGGGGCGCGAATGAAAAACTGTTTTTT.

V is TRBV7-2 and J is TRBJ1-3; D not resolved. The germline V gene encodes CDR1 SGHTA and CDR2 FQGNSA. The CDR3 is 16 residues long. Trimming stripped 5 bases from V and 0 bases from J, with 14 bases between. CDR3 nucleotides: TGTGCCAGCAGCGCTACGAGGAGTCCCTCTGGAAACACCATATATTTT. This translates into CASSATRSPSGNTIYF.

The V call is TRBV30, the J call TRBJ2-7, with 9 bases lining up with TRBD1. CDR1 GTSNPN and CDR2 SVGIG come from the germline V gene (reference sequence). J was trimmed by 7 bases and V by 0 bases; bases with no gene match: 7. The CDR3 totals 14 residues. CDR3 sequence (DNA): TGTGCCTGGAGTGTATGGGACAGGGCTCGGGAGCAGTACTTC. This codes for CAWSVWDRAREQYF.

This chain uses TRBV5-1 with TRBJ1-1, with 7 bases matching TRBD1. CDR1 SGHRS and CDR2 YFSETQ come from the germline V gene. Trimming at V came to 7 bases and at J to 0 bases, leaving 6 bases not matched to a gene. This CDR3 comprises 14 residues. CDR3 nucleotides: TGCGCCAGCGCGAGGGACAGCCTGAACACTGAAGCTTTCTTT. Translated: CASARDSLNTEAFF.

Only a few counts were recorded for this clone. This chain uses TRBV3-1 (or the pseudogene TRBV3-2) with TRBJ1-2; a weak D match, TRBD1 (6 bases). This CDR3 has 15 amino acids. V was pared by 1 base and J by 5 bases, with 14 bases between. Germline CDR1 LGHDT, CDR2 YNNKEL (reference sequence). The DNA for the CDR3 is TGTGCCAGCAGCCAAGGCACGGGGGGCGGGTATGGCTACACCTTC. It specifies CASSQGTGGGYGYTF.

The rearrangement links TRBV6-5 to TRBJ2-7, with D possibly being TRBD2 (6 bases). Germline V lookup: CDR1 MNHEY, CDR2 SVGAGI. The CDR3 runs 15 residues. V was shortened by 8 bases and J by 5 bases, with 22 bases between the two germline ends. The CDR3 nucleotides are TGTGCCAGCGAATCCCGGGACTTCTTACAGAACGAGCAGTACTTC. Protein sequence: CASESRDFLQNEQYF.

The chain combines TRBV12-3 or TRBV12-4 with TRBJ1-4, with 7 bases fitting TRBD1. The CDR3 spans 11 residues. J lost 14 bases, V lost 5 bases, and 5 bases had no gene match. The chain's CDR3 is CASSRQGPLFF. In DNA form, the CDR3 reads TGTGCCAGCAGTCGACAGGGTCCCCTGTTTTTT.

V and J are TRBV7-2 and TRBJ2-3; the D is unclear. CDR3 length: 14 amino acids. Germline values: CDR1 SGHTA, CDR2 FQGNSA. V lost 5 bases to trimming and J lost 0 bases, with 9 bases between them. The CDR3 nucleotides are TGTGCCAGCAGCCTTCTAACTAGCACAGATACGCAGTATTTT. It is translated as CASSLLTSTDTQYF.

V gene TRBV5-1 combines with J gene TRBJ1-2; D possibly corresponds to TRBD1 (6 bases). Germline V gene lookup returns CDR1 SGHRS and CDR2 YFSETQ. CDR3 length: 14 residues. Trimming stripped 0 bases from V and 6 bases from J, with 12 bases between. The CDR3 protein is CASSLDGTSNGYTF. CDR3 DNA sequence: TGCGCCAGCAGCTTGGACGGGACATCCAATGGCTACACCTTC. The full variable domain, completed using reference TRBV5-1 and TRBJ1-2, is KAGVTQTPRYLIKTRGQQVTLSCSPISGHRSVSWYQQTPGQGLQFLFEYFSETQRNKGNFPGRFSGRQFSNSRSEMNVSTLELGDSALYLCASSLDGTSNGYTFGSGTRLTVV.